The rows below give T cell receptor beta chains drawn from one sample of a study of CD8 T cells in ankylosing spondylitis. TCRdb reprocessed the 5' RACE reads with MiXCR, giving one entry per CDR3 protein. This sample has more than 600,000 distinct CDR3 sequences, with roughly 20% found just once. Sequencing input: blood, either unsorted or a sorted T cell fraction (not recorded which). The receptors here all came from a male donor with ankylosing spondylitis. Each CDR3 is given with its conserved first and last residue. The D gene is left open where the match is weak. Only some rows state a clone size, as once, few, many or a class for expanded clones.

NA,NA,TRBV5-1,TRBJ2-5,TGCGCCAGCAGCCGGACACAGGGTGGAGGAGAGACCCAGTACTTC,CASSRTQGGGETQYF
NA,NA,TRBV5-1,TRBJ1-3,TGCGCCAGCAGCTTGGGGGGGGAAAACACCATATATTTT,CASSLGGENTIYF
NA,NA,TRBV20-1,TRBJ2-1,TGCAGTGCTAGAGGCGCAGGGTTCTTCCACAATGAGCAGTTCTTC,CSARGAGFFHNEQFF
NA,NA,TRBV19,TRBJ2-1,TGTGCCAGTAGTATTTTGTTGAGGAGCAATGAGCAGTTCTTC,CASSILLRSNEQFF
TRBD2,NA,TRBV27,TRBJ2-1,TGTGCCAGCAGTTTAGGACTAGGCGGGCAGTTCTTC,CASSLGLGGQFF
NA,few,TRBV4-2,TRBJ2-2,TGTGCCAGCAGCCAAGAAGTGAACACCGGGGAGCTGTTTTTT,CASSQEVNTGELFF
NA,NA,TRBV24-1,TRBJ2-2,TGTGCCACCAGTGCCCCCGGGACGGCAAACACCGGGGAGCTGTTTTTT,CATSAPGTANTGELFF
NA,NA,TRBV6-1,TRBJ2-3,TGTGCCAGCAGGACTCCAGGGTCTAGCACAGATACGCAGTATTTT,CASRTPGSSTDTQYF
NA,few,TRBV28,TRBJ2-1,TGTGCCAGCAGTTCGATTAATTACAATGAGCAGTTCTTC,CASSSINYNEQFF
NA,NA,TRBV6-5,TRBJ1-2,TGTGCCAGCAGTTACCGCGGACGCAGCTATGGCTACACCTTC,CASSYRGRSYGYTF
NA,NA,TRBV12-3/TRBV12-4,TRBJ2-5,TGTGCCAGCAGTTTCTCGGACTTCCAAGAGACCCAGTACTTC,CASSFSDFQETQYF
NA,NA,TRBV5-1,TRBJ1-1,TGCGCCAGCAGCTTGTCAAAGCCTGTTGAAGCTTTCTTT,CASSLSKPVEAFF
TRBD2,once,TRBV4-1,TRBJ2-5,TGCGCCAGCAGCCAAGCTGCGGGGGGGCCGTTCCGCAGCCAAGAGACCCAGTACTTC,CASSQAAGGPFRSQETQYF
TRBD1,NA,TRBV20-1,TRBJ2-1,TGCAGTGCGATACTTCGAGGACAGGGAAACAATGAGCAGTTCTTC,CSAILRGQGNNEQFF
NA,many,TRBV20-1,TRBJ2-2,TGCAGTGCTAGCAGATCGGGGGGCGCCGGGGAGCTGTTTTTT,CSASRSGGAGELFF
NA,NA,TRBV20-1,TRBJ1-5,TGCAGTGCTAGAGGGGACCCCTGGAGTAGTAGCAATCAGCCCCAGCATTTT,CSARGDPWSSSNQPQHF
TRBD1,NA,TRBV28,TRBJ1-1,TGTGCTGTGACGGGACAGCACACTGAAGCTTTCTTT,CAVTGQHTEAFF
TRBD1,NA,TRBV4-1,TRBJ1-2,TGCGCCAGCAGCCAAAAATATCCAGGGGGGCTAGGCTATGGCTACACCTTC,CASSQKYPGGLGYGYTF
NA,NA,TRBV3-1,TRBJ1-5,TGTGCCAGCAGCCCCAATGGGGGGAGCAATCAGCCCCAGCATTTT,CASSPNGGSNQPQHF
TRBD2,NA,TRBV7-9,TRBJ2-1,TGTGCCAGCAGCTTAAATCCGGGGACTAGTCAAAATGAGCAGTTCTTC,CASSLNPGTSQNEQFF
TRBD2,few,TRBV4-2,TRBJ2-3,TGTGCCAGCAGCGGCGACCAAGGGGCGGGAGGAGCAGATACGCAGTATTTT,CASSGDQGAGGADTQYF
NA,many,TRBV5-6,TRBJ2-7,TGTGCCAGCAGCTTGACCGACAAATCCTACGAGCAGTACTTC,CASSLTDKSYEQYF
TRBD1,few,TRBV4-2,TRBJ1-1,TGTGCCAGCAGCCAGGGGGACAGGGAGGGGACTGAAGCTTTCTTT,CASSQGDREGTEAFF
TRBD1,NA,TRBV3-1,TRBJ2-2,TGTGCCAGCAGCCGAAAACAGGGGGGCACCGGGGAGCTGTTTTTT,CASSRKQGGTGELFF
TRBD2,few,TRBV11-2,TRBJ2-7,TGTGCCAGCAGCTTAGAAGGGACGCTAGCGGGAGGCTGGGAGCAGTACTTC,CASSLEGTLAGGWEQYF
NA,few,TRBV2,TRBJ2-7,TGTGCCAGCAGCACTAACCTCCGGGACGGGGCCTACGAGCAGTACTTC,CASSTNLRDGAYEQYF
NA,NA,TRBV10-3,TRBJ1-2,TGTGCCATCAGTGAGTCGGAGAGGGGTTGGTATGGCTACACCTTC,CAISESERGWYGYTF
TRBD2,NA,TRBV5-1,TRBJ2-7,TGCGCCAGCAGACAGGGACTAGCGGGGACTTACGAGCAGTACTTC,CASRQGLAGTYEQYF
NA,few,TRBV20-1,TRBJ2-2,TGCAGTGCGCTGAAGCGGAACACCGGGGAGCTGTTTTTT,CSALKRNTGELFF
TRBD2,few,TRBV7-9,TRBJ2-7,TGTGCCAGCAGCCCGACGGGACTAGGGGGGTACGAGCAGTACTTC,CASSPTGLGGYEQYF
NA,NA,TRBV7-2,TRBJ2-7,TGTGCCAGCAGCTTAGCTTTGATGCAGATGGGGGGCGAGCAGTACTTC,CASSLALMQMGGEQYF
TRBD2,NA,TRBV20-1,TRBJ2-7,TGCAGTGCTCTCTGGGGACTAGCGTTCAACGAGCAGTACTTC,CSALWGLAFNEQYF
NA,NA,TRBV28,TRBJ1-1,TGTGCCAGCGGGATGAACACTGAAGCTTTCTTT,CASGMNTEAFF
TRBD1,few,TRBV20-1,TRBJ1-1,TGCAGTGCCCCGCGGGGACAGGGACGGTCTGAAGCTTTCTTT,CSAPRGQGRSEAFF
NA,NA,TRBV5-1,TRBJ2-1,TGCGCCAGCAGCTTGGAGACCGGGGTGTTGGAGCAGTTCTTC,CASSLETGVLEQFF
NA,NA,TRBV7-9,TRBJ2-3,TGTGCCACCCAAGGGAGTCTTAGCGGTGGCACAGATACGCAGTATTTT,CATQGSLSGGTDTQYF
NA,many,TRBV5-1,TRBJ2-3,TGCGCCAGCAGCCAACAGGGAGATACGCAGTATTTT,CASSQQGDTQYF
NA,NA,TRBV6-1,TRBJ2-7,TGTGCCAGCATAGGGGGACAGCAGTACTTC,CASIGGQQYF
TRBD1,NA,TRBV20-1,TRBJ1-6,TGCAGTGCTCTTCGGACAGGGGACCGAGACTCCTATAATTCACCCCTCCACTTT,CSALRTGDRDSYNSPLHF
NA,few,TRBV5-1,TRBJ1-2,TGCGCCAGCAGCTTGGAAACCCCGGACGGTGGCTACACCTTC,CASSLETPDGGYTF
TRBD2,NA,TRBV6-5,TRBJ2-5,TGTGCCAGCAGTTACGGACCCGGGAGCGGGGAGCAGGAGACCCAGTACTTC,CASSYGPGSGEQETQYF
NA,few,TRBV10-2,TRBJ1-6,TGCGCCAGCAGGAACACAGGAGATAATTCACCCCTCCACTTT,CASRNTGDNSPLHF
NA,NA,TRBV12-3/TRBV12-4,TRBJ1-1,TGTGCCAGCAGTTTGGTACGAGTCGAAGCTTTCTTT,CASSLVRVEAFF
TRBD1,few,TRBV25-1,TRBJ1-4,TGTGCCAGCAGTGAAATGACAGGGAGCAGTGAAAAACTGTTTTTT,CASSEMTGSSEKLFF
TRBD1,NA,TRBV30,TRBJ2-7,TGTGCCTGGAGTACCGGGACAGGGTCCTACGAGCAGTACTTC,CAWSTGTGSYEQYF
TRBD1,NA,TRBV6-2/TRBV6-3,TRBJ1-1,TGTGCCAGCAGTTACTCCCCACAGGGGAAGAACACTGAAGCTTTCTTT,CASSYSPQGKNTEAFF
TRBD1,few,TRBV4-2,TRBJ1-1,TGTGCCAGCAGCCTGATGGGACAGGGCACTGAAGCTTTCTTT,CASSLMGQGTEAFF
NA,NA,TRBV5-5,TRBJ2-5,TGTGCCAGCAGCTTGGCTTGGGGGGTTGTAGAGACCCAGTACTTC,CASSLAWGVVETQYF
NA,many,TRBV7-8,TRBJ1-1,TGTGCCAGCAGCCCCACCCCGCGGGGGAACACTGAAGCTTTCTTT,CASSPTPRGNTEAFF
NA,many,TRBV7-2,TRBJ2-5,TGTGCCAGCAGCTTAGTAGGAGGGGAGACCCAGTACTTC,CASSLVGGETQYF
TRBD1,NA,TRBV6-2/TRBV6-3,TRBJ1-5,TGTGCCAGCAGCGAAGGACAGGGATGGAGGCAGCCCCAGCATTTT,CASSEGQGWRQPQHF
TRBD1,many,TRBV3-1,TRBJ1-4,TGTGCCAGCAGCCGGACAGGGTGGAATGAAAAACTGTTTTTT,CASSRTGWNEKLFF
TRBD1,NA,TRBV5-1,TRBJ2-1,TGCGCCAGCAGTTTGCGGACAGGGGGGGCTGACTACAATGAGCAGTTCTTC,CASSLRTGGADYNEQFF
TRBD2,NA,TRBV7-2,TRBJ2-1,TGTGCCAGCAGCTTGACTATAGCGGGGGGCAATGAGCAGTTCTTC,CASSLTIAGGNEQFF
NA,NA,TRBV12-3/TRBV12-4,TRBJ1-1,TGTGCCAGCAGTCCCAGGGTGTTGAACACTGAAGCTTTCTTT,CASSPRVLNTEAFF
TRBD2,NA,TRBV28,TRBJ2-7,TGTGCCAGCGGGGCGGGAGGGCGTCTAGACGAGCAGTACTTC,CASGAGGRLDEQYF
NA,NA,TRBV7-9,TRBJ2-5,TGTGCCAGCAGCTTAATAGGACAACTGGGGCAAGAGACCCAGTACTTC,CASSLIGQLGQETQYF